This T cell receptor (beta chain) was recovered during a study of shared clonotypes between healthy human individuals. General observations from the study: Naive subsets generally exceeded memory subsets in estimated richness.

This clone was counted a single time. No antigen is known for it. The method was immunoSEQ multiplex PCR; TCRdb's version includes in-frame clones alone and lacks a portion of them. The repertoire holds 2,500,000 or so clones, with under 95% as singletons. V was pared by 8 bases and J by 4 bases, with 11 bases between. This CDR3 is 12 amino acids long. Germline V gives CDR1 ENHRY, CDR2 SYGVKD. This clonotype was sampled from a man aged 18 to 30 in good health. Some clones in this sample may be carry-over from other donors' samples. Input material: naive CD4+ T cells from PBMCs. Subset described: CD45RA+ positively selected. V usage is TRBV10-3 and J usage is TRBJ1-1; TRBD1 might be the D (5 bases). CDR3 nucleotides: TGTGCCATCGCCGGGGGGGTCACTGAAGCTTTCTTT. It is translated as CAIAGGVTEAFF.